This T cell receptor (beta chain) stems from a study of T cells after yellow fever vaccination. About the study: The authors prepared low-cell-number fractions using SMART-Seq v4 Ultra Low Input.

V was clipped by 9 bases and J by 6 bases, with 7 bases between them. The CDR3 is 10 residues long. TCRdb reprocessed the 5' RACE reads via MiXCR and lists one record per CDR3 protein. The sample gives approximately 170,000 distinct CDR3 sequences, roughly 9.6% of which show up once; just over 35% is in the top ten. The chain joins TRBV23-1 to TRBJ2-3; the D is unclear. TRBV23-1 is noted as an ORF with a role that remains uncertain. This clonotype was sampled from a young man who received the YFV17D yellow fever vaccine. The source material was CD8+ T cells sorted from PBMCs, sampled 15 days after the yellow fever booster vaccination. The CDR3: CARLTDTQYF. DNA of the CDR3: TGCGCCAGACTAACCGATACGCAGTATTTT.